This is a list of T cell receptor beta chains from one sample in a study of CD8+ T cells in alopecia areata. Some clones are missing from TCRdb's copy, which holds only in-frame ones; the method was immunoSEQ multiplex PCR. This table holds over 150,000 clones, 40% to 65% found once. Material: CD8+ T cells sorted from blood, obtained at week 24, from a patient treated with tofacitinib. The receptors shown here come from a human donor with alopecia areata. CDR3s leave out the opening cysteine and the closing phenylalanine or tryptophan. Clone size is given for some rows only: seen once, a few or many times, or a class if the clone is expanded.

v_call: TRBV4-3
j_call: TRBJ2-5
cdr3_length: 13
clone_size: .
cdr3_aa: ASSRDSSSRQTQY

v_call: TRBV11-1
j_call: TRBJ1-1
cdr3_length: 14
clone_size: .
cdr3_aa: ASSPSVGAGGTEAF

v_call: TRBV18
j_call: TRBJ1-1
cdr3_length: 13
clone_size: few
cdr3_aa: ASSPDQGEGTEAF

v_call: TRBV29-1
j_call: TRBJ1-2
cdr3_length: 9
clone_size: .
cdr3_aa: SVDSTGGYT

v_call: TRBV29-1
j_call: TRBJ2-2
cdr3_length: 12
clone_size: .
cdr3_aa: SVRVAGNTGELF

v_call: TRBV4-1
j_call: TRBJ1-1
cdr3_length: 10
clone_size: .
cdr3_aa: ASSPRGTEAF

v_call: TRBV4-3
j_call: TRBJ2-1
cdr3_length: 13
clone_size: .
cdr3_aa: ASSQDTGVINEQF

v_call: TRBV30
j_call: TRBJ2-7
cdr3_length: 9
clone_size: .
cdr3_aa: AWKEGYEQY

v_call: TRBV4-3
j_call: TRBJ2-1
cdr3_length: 15
clone_size: few
cdr3_aa: ASSQDWTSGVSYEQF

v_call: TRBV4-3
j_call: TRBJ1-2
cdr3_length: 13
clone_size: .
cdr3_aa: ASSQDAGEGYGYT

v_call: TRBV7-9
j_call: TRBJ2-3
cdr3_length: 13
clone_size: few
cdr3_aa: ASGAGGLSTDTQY

v_call: TRBV5-1
j_call: TRBJ1-1
cdr3_length: 11
clone_size: once
cdr3_aa: ASSSGQNTEAF

v_call: TRBV25-1
j_call: TRBJ2-7
cdr3_length: 13
clone_size: once
cdr3_aa: ASTKTPGSKGEQY

v_call: TRBV27
j_call: TRBJ2-4
cdr3_length: 12
clone_size: .
cdr3_aa: ASSLTKLGNIQY

v_call: TRBV11-2
j_call: TRBJ2-3
cdr3_length: 15
clone_size: .
cdr3_aa: ASSISDRMTSTDTQY

v_call: TRBV19
j_call: TRBJ2-2
cdr3_length: 10
clone_size: few
cdr3_aa: ASRKDTGELF

v_call: TRBV30
j_call: TRBJ2-1
cdr3_length: 11
clone_size: .
cdr3_aa: AWRTPWGNEQF

v_call: TRBV30
j_call: TRBJ1-1
cdr3_length: 10
clone_size: .
cdr3_aa: ASAPMDTEAF

v_call: TRBV5-1
j_call: TRBJ2-3
cdr3_length: 12
clone_size: .
cdr3_aa: ASSLRLDYGEQY

v_call: TRBV27
j_call: TRBJ1-1
cdr3_length: 10
clone_size: .
cdr3_aa: ASSFLGTEAF

v_call: TRBV13
j_call: TRBJ2-3
cdr3_length: 15
clone_size: .
cdr3_aa: ASSLTLAESSTDTQY

v_call: TRBV30
j_call: TRBJ1-2
cdr3_length: 11
clone_size: .
cdr3_aa: AWSAGTGDGYT

v_call: TRBV29-1
j_call: TRBJ1-1
cdr3_length: 12
clone_size: .
cdr3_aa: SVEAGHLNTEAF

v_call: TRBV19
j_call: TRBJ2-3
cdr3_length: 9
clone_size: once
cdr3_aa: ASRESGTQY

v_call: TRBV6-5
j_call: TRBJ2-2
cdr3_length: 12
clone_size: .
cdr3_aa: ATRPKGTTGELF

v_call: TRBV30
j_call: TRBJ1-1
cdr3_length: 10
clone_size: .
cdr3_aa: AWSGQNTEAF

v_call: TRBV5-6
j_call: TRBJ2-7
cdr3_length: 12
clone_size: .
cdr3_aa: ASSLGQAVDEQY

v_call: TRBV19
j_call: TRBJ2-7
cdr3_length: 11
clone_size: .
cdr3_aa: ASSITGNREQY

v_call: TRBV2
j_call: TRBJ1-4
cdr3_length: 15
clone_size: few
cdr3_aa: ASTVGDRFPTNEKLF

v_call: TRBV9
j_call: TRBJ1-1
cdr3_length: 12
clone_size: .
cdr3_aa: ASSVGTGGTEAF

v_call: TRBV9
j_call: TRBJ1-6
cdr3_length: 15
clone_size: .
cdr3_aa: ASSVAGGAGSNSPLH

v_call: TRBV30
j_call: TRBJ1-4
cdr3_length: 12
clone_size: .
cdr3_aa: AWSVDRAGEKLF

v_call: TRBV6-5
j_call: TRBJ2-1
cdr3_length: 12
clone_size: .
cdr3_aa: ASRGEGAYNEQF

v_call: TRBV29-1
j_call: TRBJ2-1
cdr3_length: 12
clone_size: .
cdr3_aa: SALAGGLYNEQF

v_call: TRBV7-6
j_call: TRBJ2-5
cdr3_length: 15
clone_size: .
cdr3_aa: ASSPPPGEEGQETQY

v_call: TRBV29-1
j_call: TRBJ2-3
cdr3_length: 10
clone_size: .
cdr3_aa: SVVRGTDTQY

v_call: TRBV29-1
j_call: TRBJ2-1
cdr3_length: 13
clone_size: .
cdr3_aa: SVDGRAGGSYEQF

v_call: TRBV7-9
j_call: TRBJ2-3
cdr3_length: 10
clone_size: .
cdr3_aa: ASSSSTDTQY

v_call: TRBV28
j_call: TRBJ2-5
cdr3_length: 12
clone_size: .
cdr3_aa: ASSSGTTQETQY

v_call: TRBV4-3
j_call: TRBJ2-3
cdr3_length: 13
clone_size: few
cdr3_aa: ASSPERGLADTQY

v_call: TRBV2
j_call: TRBJ1-5
cdr3_length: 16
clone_size: few
cdr3_aa: ASSEGGTGVLSAQPQH

v_call: TRBV4-3
j_call: TRBJ2-7
cdr3_length: 13
clone_size: .
cdr3_aa: ASSQERTGLGEQY

v_call: TRBV29-1
j_call: TRBJ2-2
cdr3_length: 10
clone_size: .
cdr3_aa: SVYGNTGELF

v_call: TRBV7-9
j_call: TRBJ2-5
cdr3_length: 14
clone_size: few
cdr3_aa: ASSLKGRASEETQY

v_call: TRBV13
j_call: TRBJ2-1
cdr3_length: 15
clone_size: .
cdr3_aa: ASSLKPLGTSRNEQF

v_call: TRBV4-3
j_call: TRBJ1-2
cdr3_length: 13
clone_size: .
cdr3_aa: ASSQEIARNYGYT

v_call: TRBV14
j_call: TRBJ1-1
cdr3_length: 11
clone_size: .
cdr3_aa: ASSREGLPEAF

v_call: TRBV6-5
j_call: TRBJ1-6
cdr3_length: 12
clone_size: .
cdr3_aa: ASSSDRGGSPLH

v_call: TRBV5-4
j_call: TRBJ2-4
cdr3_length: 12
clone_size: .
cdr3_aa: ASSGEGAKNIQY

v_call: TRBV11-2
j_call: TRBJ2-1
cdr3_length: 11
clone_size: .
cdr3_aa: ASTGQGANEQF

v_call: TRBV27
j_call: TRBJ2-4
cdr3_length: 12
clone_size: .
cdr3_aa: ASSSLDSSNIQY

v_call: TRBV9
j_call: TRBJ2-1
cdr3_length: 13
clone_size: .
cdr3_aa: ASSAYSGGSNEQF

v_call: TRBV4-3
j_call: TRBJ1-5
cdr3_length: 11
clone_size: .
cdr3_aa: ASSQTLGQPQH